This T cell receptor beta chain was obtained from a study of blood T cell repertoires in COVID-19. At the level of the study: From the United States, Italy and Spain came samples of acute and convalescent COVID-19. T cells, B-cell-depleted T cells, or PBMCs supplied cDNA or gDNA.

This clone was found once. Authors' analysis steps: Cell counts per sample came from amplifying reference gene primers. Assay used: immunoSEQ multiplex PCR; TCRdb lists only in-frame clones, some missing. V and J calls and clone size follow that table, whereas D and trimming were derived from the DNA. The sample yields approximately 230,000 clones, 70% to 90% seen once. The CDR3 is made up of 17 amino acids. Deletions cut 1 base from V and 0 bases from J, with 13 bases between. CDR1 SNHLY and CDR2 FYNNEI come from the germline V gene. The sequence was obtained from an elderly man with acute or convalescent COVID-19. The V and J genes are TRBV2 and TRBJ2-1, with D hard to call. Material for sequencing was peripheral blood. CDR3 coding DNA: TGTGCCAGCAGTGAAGGCCTCTTAGCTAGCTCCTACAATGAGCAGTTCTTC. Translation gives CASSEGLLASSYNEQFF.